The 11 T cell receptor beta chains reported below all come from one sample, sequenced in a study of T cells in Graves' hyperthyroidism and ophthalmopathy. Amplification targeted TCR beta CDR3 regions from RNA transcripts. TCR CDR3 regions were first amplified by RT-PCR with HTBI primers. TCRdb re-called the multiplex PCR reads through MiXCR, storing one row per CDR3 protein. Altogether about 740,000 distinct CDR3 sequences are present, approximately 15% being singletons, with the ten largest covering roughly a tenth. Sequencing used blood. The receptors derive from a woman younger than 35 with Graves' hyperthyroidism.

In this sample, this clonotype turned up many times. The chain has TRBV6-2 or TRBV6-3 and TRBJ2-1; TRBD2 aligns across 10 bases. The V gene's germline CDR1 is MNHEY and CDR2 SVGEGT. The CDR3 has 20 residues. V gave up 2 bases and J gave up 0 bases; unmatched junction bases: 13. This CDR3 is CASSYPRSSGSSSSYNEQFF. The CDR3 DNA follows: TGTGCCAGCAGTTACCCCCGATCTAGCGGGAGCTCCAGCTCCTACAATGAGCAGTTCTTC.

This clonotype occurred a few times. The rearrangement uses TRBV20-1 and TRBJ1-3, with 7 bases that match TRBD1. The germline gives CDR1 DFQATT, CDR2 SNEGSKA (reference sequence). Trimming at V came to 6 bases and at J to 0 bases, leaving 11 bases not matched to a gene. The CDR3 has 16 residues. The CDR3 here is CSAPGTDSFSGNTIYF. In nucleotides, the CDR3 is TGCAGTGCCCCCGGGACAGATAGTTTCTCTGGAAACACCATATATTTT.

The chain employs TRBV19 and TRBJ1-2; D may be TRBD1 (6 bases). Deletions cut 7 bases from V and 4 bases from J, with 25 bases between. The germline gives CDR1 LNHDA, CDR2 SQIVND (reference sequence). This CDR3 contains 17 residues. The CDR3 DNA is TGTGCCAGTATTAGCCGCGGGGGCGACCCGAGAAGCTATGGCTACACCTTC. This encodes CASISRGGDPRSYGYTF.

This clonotype was detected many times. The V call is TRBV11-3, the J call TRBJ2-3; 8 nucleotides match TRBD2. V gave up 5 bases and J gave up 2 bases; unmatched junction bases: 9. Per germline, CDR1 SGHNT and CDR2 YENEEA. The CDR3 sequence is 16 residues long. CDR3 sequence reads: CASSPGGGDLTDTQYF. For the CDR3, the DNA is TGTGCCAGCAGCCCGGGAGGGGGGGATCTCACAGATACGCAGTATTTT.

This clonotype was recorded many times. V and J are TRBV6-2 or TRBV6-3 and TRBJ2-1, with 9 bases aligning to TRBD2. Germline V CDR1 and CDR2: MNHEY, SVGEGT. Trimming at V came to 5 bases and at J to 8 bases, leaving 10 bases not matched to a gene. The CDR3 is 15 residues long. The CDR3 DNA sequence: TGTGCCAGCAGTCCTGGGACTAGCCCCAGCGATGAGCAGTTCTTC. It translates to CASSPGTSPSDEQFF.

This clonotype was picked up many times. The chain couples TRBV7-2 to TRBJ2-6; no firm D call. Between the trimmed V and J ends, which lost 5 bases and 0 bases, there was a span of 5 bases. This CDR3 has 14 amino acids. The V gene's germline CDR1 is SGHTA and CDR2 FQGNSA. The CDR3: CASSADSGANVLTF. The DNA for the CDR3 is TGTGCCAGCAGCGCAGACTCTGGGGCCAACGTCCTGACTTTC.

The chain has TRBV18 and TRBJ2-1, with 10 positions matching TRBD2. Germline V lookup: CDR1 KGHSH, CDR2 LQKENI. The CDR3 totals 18 residues. V lost 0 bases, J lost 5 bases, and 10 bases stayed unmatched. The CDR3, as DNA: TGTGCCAGCTCACCACCGTGGGTAGCGGGAGGCCCCGACAATGAGCAGTTCTTC. This codes for CASSPPWVAGGPDNEQFF.

This clonotype was picked up a small number of times. Compared with germline, one end of the junction differs, possibly owing to a read error. The chain employs TRBV7-9 and TRBJ2-7, with TRBD1 matching over 8 bases. CDR1 is SEHNR, CDR2 FQNEAQ, per germline (reference sequence). This CDR3 comprises 13 residues. CDR3 bases: TGTGCCAGCAGTGGGGACAGGAGGTACGGGCAGTACTTC. This translates into CASSGDRRYGQYF.

This clonotype appeared many times. V gene TRBV12-3 or TRBV12-4 combines with J gene TRBJ1-3; D might be TRBD1 (6 bases). Trimming cost V 5 bases and J 0 bases, with 17 bases left between them. CDR3 size: 17 residues. Written as DNA, the CDR3 is TGTGCCAGCAGTCAACTCAGGGGCCATAGCTCTGGAAACACCATATATTTT. It yields the protein CASSQLRGHSSGNTIYF.

This clonotype turned up a few times. The rearrangement joins TRBV20-1 to TRBJ2-7, with D possibly being TRBD1 (6 bases). CDR1 is DFQATT, CDR2 SNEGSKA, per germline (reference sequence). The CDR3 spans 13 residues. V was shortened by 0 bases and J by 5 bases, with 11 bases between the two germline ends. This CDR3 is CSARESPGDEQYF. CDR3 nucleotide sequence: TGCAGTGCTAGAGAATCCCCAGGGGACGAGCAGTACTTC.

This clonotype has only a few counts. This rearrangement joins TRBV19 to TRBJ1-3; TRBD1 matches 12 bases. After removal of 7 bases from V and 9 bases from J, the junction contained 13 bases not matched to a gene. Germline loops: CDR1 LNHDA, CDR2 SQIVND (reference sequence). The CDR3 is 16 amino acids. The CDR3 here is CASTETGTGGRSTIYF. The DNA for the CDR3 is TGTGCCAGTACCGAGACCGGGACAGGGGGCCGGAGCACCATATATTTT.